This TCR beta chain was captured in a study of cytomegalovirus exposure and HLA in healthy donors. It was with 60 Vbeta and 13 Jbeta primers that the PCR ran. TCRdb's table, derived via immunoSEQ multiplex PCR, lists solely in-frame clones and lacks some. The sample records under 200,000 clones, about 70% being singletons. Germline V lookup: CDR1 SNHLY, CDR2 FYNNEI. V lost 7 bases, J lost 3 bases, and 5 bases stayed unmatched. The CDR3 covers 13 residues. This clonotype was sampled from a woman aged 18 to 35 in good health and CMV-seropositive. The sequencing sample was made of PBMCs. The chain has TRBV2 and TRBJ2-7, with TRBD2 matching 8 bases. DNA of the CDR3: TGTGCCAGCAAAGGCGGGGGGTACTACGAGCAGTACTTC. It codes for CASKGGGYYEQYF.